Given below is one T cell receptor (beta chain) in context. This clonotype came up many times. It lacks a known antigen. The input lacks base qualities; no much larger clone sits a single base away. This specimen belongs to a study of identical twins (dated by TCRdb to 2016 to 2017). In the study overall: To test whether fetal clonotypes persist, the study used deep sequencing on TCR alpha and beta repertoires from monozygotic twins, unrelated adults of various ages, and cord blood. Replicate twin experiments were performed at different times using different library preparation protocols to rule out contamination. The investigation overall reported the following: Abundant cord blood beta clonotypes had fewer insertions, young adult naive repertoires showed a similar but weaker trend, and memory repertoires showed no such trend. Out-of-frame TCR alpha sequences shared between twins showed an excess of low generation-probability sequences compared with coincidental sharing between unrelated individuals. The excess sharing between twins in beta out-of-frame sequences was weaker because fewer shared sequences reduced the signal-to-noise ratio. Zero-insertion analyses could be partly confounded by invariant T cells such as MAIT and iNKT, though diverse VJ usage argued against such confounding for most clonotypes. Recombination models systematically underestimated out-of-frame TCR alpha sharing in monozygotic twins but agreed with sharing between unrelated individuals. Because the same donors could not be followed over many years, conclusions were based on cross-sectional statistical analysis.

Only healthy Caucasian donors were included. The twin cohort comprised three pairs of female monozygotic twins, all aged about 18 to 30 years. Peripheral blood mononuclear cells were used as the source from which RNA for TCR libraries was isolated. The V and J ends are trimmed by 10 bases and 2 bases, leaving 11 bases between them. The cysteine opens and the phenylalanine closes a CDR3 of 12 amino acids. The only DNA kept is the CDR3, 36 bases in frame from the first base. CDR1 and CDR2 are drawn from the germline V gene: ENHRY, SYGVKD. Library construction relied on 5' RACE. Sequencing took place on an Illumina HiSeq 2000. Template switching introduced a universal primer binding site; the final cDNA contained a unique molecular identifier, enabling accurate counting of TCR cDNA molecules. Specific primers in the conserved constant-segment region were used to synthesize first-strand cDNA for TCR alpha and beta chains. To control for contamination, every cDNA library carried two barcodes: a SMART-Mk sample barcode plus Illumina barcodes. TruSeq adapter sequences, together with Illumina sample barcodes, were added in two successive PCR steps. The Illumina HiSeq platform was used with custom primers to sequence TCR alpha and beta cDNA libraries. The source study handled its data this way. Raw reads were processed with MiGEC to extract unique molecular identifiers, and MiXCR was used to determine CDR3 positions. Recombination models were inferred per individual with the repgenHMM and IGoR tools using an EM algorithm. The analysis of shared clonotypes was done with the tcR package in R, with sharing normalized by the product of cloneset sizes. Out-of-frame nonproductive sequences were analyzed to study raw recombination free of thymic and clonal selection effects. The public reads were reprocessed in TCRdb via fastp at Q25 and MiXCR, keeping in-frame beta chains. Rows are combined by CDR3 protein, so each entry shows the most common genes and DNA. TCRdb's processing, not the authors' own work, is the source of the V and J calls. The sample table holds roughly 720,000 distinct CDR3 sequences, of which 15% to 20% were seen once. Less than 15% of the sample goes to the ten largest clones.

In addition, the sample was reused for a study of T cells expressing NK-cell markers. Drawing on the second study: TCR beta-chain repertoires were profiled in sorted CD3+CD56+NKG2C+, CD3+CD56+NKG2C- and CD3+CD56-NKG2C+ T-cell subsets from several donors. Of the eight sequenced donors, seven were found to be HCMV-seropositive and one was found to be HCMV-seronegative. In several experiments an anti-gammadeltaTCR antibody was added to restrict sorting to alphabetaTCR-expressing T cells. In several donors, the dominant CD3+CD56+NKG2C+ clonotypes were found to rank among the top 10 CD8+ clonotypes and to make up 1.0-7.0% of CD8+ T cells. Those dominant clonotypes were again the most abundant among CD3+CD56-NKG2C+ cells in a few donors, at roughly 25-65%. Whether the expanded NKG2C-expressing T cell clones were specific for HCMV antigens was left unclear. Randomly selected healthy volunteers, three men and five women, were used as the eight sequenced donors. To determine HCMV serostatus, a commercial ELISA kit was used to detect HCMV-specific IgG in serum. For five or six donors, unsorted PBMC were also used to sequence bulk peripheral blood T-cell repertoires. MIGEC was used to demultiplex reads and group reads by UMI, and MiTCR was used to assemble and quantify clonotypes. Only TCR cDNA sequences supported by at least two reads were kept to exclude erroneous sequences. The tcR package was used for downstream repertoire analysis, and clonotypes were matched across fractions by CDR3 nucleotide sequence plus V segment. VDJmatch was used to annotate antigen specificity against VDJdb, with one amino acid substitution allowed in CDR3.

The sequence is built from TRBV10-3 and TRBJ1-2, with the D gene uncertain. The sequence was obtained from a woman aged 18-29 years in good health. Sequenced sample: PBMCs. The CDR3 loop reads CATSDGNYGYTF. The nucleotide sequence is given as TGTGCCACGTCGGACGGAAACTATGGCTACACCTTC.